This is a list of T cell receptor beta chains from one sample in a study of spatial heterogeneity in lung cancer. TCRdb recomputed calls from the 5' RACE reads with MiXCR, one row per CDR3 protein. The sample lists around 120,000 distinct CDR3 sequences, 10% to 15% occurring once. The specimen was PBMCs, collected at follow-up. The receptors originated from a male donor with early-stage non-small cell lung cancer. Each CDR3 is given with its conserved first and last residue. The D gene is left open where the match is weak.

j_gene: TRBJ2-2
d_gene: NA
v_gene: TRBV27
CDR3aa: CASSWIGNTGELFF

j_gene: TRBJ1-4
d_gene: NA
v_gene: TRBV19
CDR3aa: CASSPTPWEKLFF

j_gene: TRBJ1-2
d_gene: TRBD1
v_gene: TRBV3-1
CDR3aa: CASSQVLTGKHYGYTF

j_gene: TRBJ2-7
d_gene: NA
v_gene: TRBV21-1
CDR3aa: CASSNGDGGSPHEQYF

j_gene: TRBJ1-5
d_gene: NA
v_gene: TRBV28
CDR3aa: CASRGGVQPQHF

j_gene: TRBJ2-3
d_gene: NA
v_gene: TRBV5-1
CDR3aa: CASSLRVGTDTQYF

j_gene: TRBJ1-4
d_gene: TRBD1
v_gene: TRBV12-3/TRBV12-4
CDR3aa: CASSGWDRTNEKLFF

j_gene: TRBJ2-7
d_gene: NA
v_gene: TRBV18
CDR3aa: CASSPQGGNGYEQYF

j_gene: TRBJ2-5
d_gene: NA
v_gene: TRBV24-1
CDR3aa: CATSAIAGDETQYF

j_gene: TRBJ2-3
d_gene: NA
v_gene: TRBV7-8
CDR3aa: CASSLLPEEGDTQYF

j_gene: TRBJ1-1
d_gene: NA
v_gene: TRBV4-3
CDR3aa: CASSLGSLNTEAFF

j_gene: TRBJ1-5
d_gene: NA
v_gene: TRBV18
CDR3aa: CASSPTVGADQPQHF

j_gene: TRBJ2-3
d_gene: NA
v_gene: TRBV20-1
CDR3aa: CSAEEPGHTDTQYF

j_gene: TRBJ1-6
d_gene: NA
v_gene: TRBV6-1
CDR3aa: CASSGVPSYNSPLHF

j_gene: TRBJ2-7
d_gene: NA
v_gene: TRBV7-2
CDR3aa: CASSRPVGVGEQYF

j_gene: TRBJ1-1
d_gene: NA
v_gene: TRBV18
CDR3aa: CASSPGPDRNTEAFF

j_gene: TRBJ1-5
d_gene: NA
v_gene: TRBV28
CDR3aa: CASRQGDPNQPQHF

j_gene: TRBJ1-2
d_gene: NA
v_gene: TRBV5-1
CDR3aa: CASSLEGRAQGYTF

j_gene: TRBJ2-3
d_gene: NA
v_gene: TRBV20-1
CDR3aa: CSARDSPRNTQYF

j_gene: TRBJ1-4
d_gene: TRBD1
v_gene: TRBV7-6
CDR3aa: CASSFTGGAGTNEKLFF

j_gene: TRBJ2-3
d_gene: NA
v_gene: TRBV5-4
CDR3aa: CASSPDRHPTDTQYF

j_gene: TRBJ2-3
d_gene: NA
v_gene: TRBV5-1
CDR3aa: CASSLEARDRTDTQYF